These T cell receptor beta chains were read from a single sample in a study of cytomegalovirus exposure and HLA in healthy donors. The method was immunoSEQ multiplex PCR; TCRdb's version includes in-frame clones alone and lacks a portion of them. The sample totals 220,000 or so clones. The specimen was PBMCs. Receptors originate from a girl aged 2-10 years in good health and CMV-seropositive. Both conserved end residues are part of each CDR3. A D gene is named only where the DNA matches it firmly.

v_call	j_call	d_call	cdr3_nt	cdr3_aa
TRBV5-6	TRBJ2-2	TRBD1	TGTGCCAGCAGCTACAGGGGGTCCGGGGAGCTGTTTTTT	CASSYRGSGELFF
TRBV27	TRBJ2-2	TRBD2	TGTGCCAGCAGTTTACTAGCGGGAGTTAGCACCGGGGAGCTGTTTTTT	CASSLLAGVSTGELFF
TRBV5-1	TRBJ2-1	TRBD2	TGCGCCAGCAGCCGGACGGGAGGGGACAATGAGCAGTTCTTC	CASSRTGGDNEQFF
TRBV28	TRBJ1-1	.	TGTGCCAGCAAACGCAGGTCGGCCAACACTGAAGCTTTCTTT	CASKRRSANTEAFF
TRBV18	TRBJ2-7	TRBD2	TGTGCCAGCTCACCCACTAGCGACCTCTCCTACGAGCAGTACTTC	CASSPTSDLSYEQYF
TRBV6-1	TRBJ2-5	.	TGTGCCAGCAGTGAAACTGGTACCGGGGAAGAGACCCAGTACTTC	CASSETGTGEETQYF
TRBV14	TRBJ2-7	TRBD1	TGTGCCAGCAGCCTGGGACAGCTCCGCGAGCAGTACTTC	CASSLGQLREQYF
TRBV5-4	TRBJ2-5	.	TGTGCCACCTCGGGTCAAGAGACCCAGTACTTC	CATSGQETQYF
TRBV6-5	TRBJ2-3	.	TGTGCCAGCAGTTCCCCGGAGGGAACAGATACGCAGTATTTT	CASSSPEGTDTQYF
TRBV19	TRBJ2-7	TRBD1	TGTGCCAGCTCACAGGGGGCAGTCTACGAGCAGTACTTC	CASSQGAVYEQYF
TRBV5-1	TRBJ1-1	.	TGCGCCAGCAGCTTGGACGGGACTAACACTGAAGCTTTCTTT	CASSLDGTNTEAFF
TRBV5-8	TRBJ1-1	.	TGTGCCAGCAGCTTGGTACGGACTGAAGCTTTCTTT	CASSLVRTEAFF
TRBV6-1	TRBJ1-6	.	TGTGCCAGCACGCGGGAGGTGGGATATAATTCACCCCTCCACTTT	CASTREVGYNSPLHF
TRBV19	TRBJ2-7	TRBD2	TGTGCCAGTAGTATTGGTCTAGCGGGAGGATTCGTCTCCTACGAGCAGTACTTC	CASSIGLAGGFVSYEQYF
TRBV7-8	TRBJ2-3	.	TGTGCCAGCAGCCCCCAACCTTGGGGGACTTTGGAAGATACGCAGTATTTT	CASSPQPWGTLEDTQYF
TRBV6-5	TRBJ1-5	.	TGTGCCAGCAGCTTCACAGGTAGCAATCAGCCCCAGCATTTT	CASSFTGSNQPQHF
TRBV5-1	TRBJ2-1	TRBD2	TGCGCCAGCAGCTTGGGTCTAGCGGGAGGGGCCAATGAGCAGTTCTTC	CASSLGLAGGANEQFF
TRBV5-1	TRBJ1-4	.	TGCGCCAGCAGCAACGGACAGAATGAAAAACTGTTTTTT	CASSNGQNEKLFF
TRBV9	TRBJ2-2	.	TGTGCCAGCAGCGTAGATCCCGGGATATCGAACACCGGGGAGCTGTTTTTT	CASSVDPGISNTGELFF
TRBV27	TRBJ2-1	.	TGTGCCAGCAGTTTAGGTGGACTAGGGGGGTGGCAGGAGCAGTTCTTC	CASSLGGLGGWQEQFF
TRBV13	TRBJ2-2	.	TGTGCCAGCAGCCCTAACACCGGGGAGCTGTTTTTT	CASSPNTGELFF
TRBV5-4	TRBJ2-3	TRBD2	TGTGCCAGCAGTGCTTCTAGCGGGAGTACAGATACGCAGTATTTT	CASSASSGSTDTQYF
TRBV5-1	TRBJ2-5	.	TGCGCCAGCAGTGAGGGTGAGGAGACCCAGTACTTC	CASSEGEETQYF
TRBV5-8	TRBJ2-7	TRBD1	TGTGCCGGGGAAAACAGGGGTCTAGAGTACGAGCAGTACTTC	CAGENRGLEYEQYF
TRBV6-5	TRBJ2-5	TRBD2	TGTGCCAGCAGTTACGGGACTAGCGGGAGACAAGAGACCCAGTACTTC	CASSYGTSGRQETQYF
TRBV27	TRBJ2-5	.	TGTGCCAGCAGTTTAAACGCTAGAGGAGAGACCCAGTACTTC	CASSLNARGETQYF
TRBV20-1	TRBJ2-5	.	TGCAGTGCGGCACAAGAGACCCAGTACTTC	CSAAQETQYF
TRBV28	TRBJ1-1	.	TGTGCCAGTAACGGGGGGGGCCGCGTGAACACTGAAGCTTTCTTT	CASNGGGRVNTEAFF